This T cell receptor beta chain appears in the sequencing data of a study of identical twins. Notes on the study in general: Invariant MAIT and iNKT cells may have partly biased zero-insertion analyses.

Remarks on this clonotype: Its target is not known.

A universal primer site came from template switching; cDNA carried unique molecular identifiers. One entry per CDR3 protein results from TCRdb running MiXCR on the 5' RACE reads. Of around 1.7 million distinct CDR3 sequences detected, more than 30% appear once; the ten largest clones hold over 0.25%. Per germline, CDR1 SGHTA and CDR2 FQGNSA. J was trimmed by 5 bases and V by 5 bases; bases with no gene match: 9. CDR3 size: 16 residues. This chain joins TRBV7-2 and TRBJ1-4; 9 bases map to TRBD1. The sample taken for sequencing was cord blood. The clonotype comes from a newborn girl in good health. In nucleotides, the CDR3 is TGTGCCAGCAGCACGGCCAAGGGACAGGGAAATGAAAAACTGTTTTTT. It specifies CASSTAKGQGNEKLFF.